The clone carrying this T cell receptor (beta chain) was observed a handful of times. The antigen is unknown. This record belongs to a study of human T cells and chemical hapten exposure. The wider study: TCR yields per sample varied, mainly owing to small pooled library volume differences.

Trimming pared 2 bases from V and 0 bases from J, leaving 7 bases between. The CDR3 contains 15 residues. Germline V gives CDR1 MNHEY, CDR2 SVGAGI. One entry per CDR3 protein results from TCRdb running MiXCR on the RACE reads. The table shows more than 250,000 distinct CDR3 sequences, with about 9.4% occurring only once. Regarding time point: pre-sensitization, week 0. Treatment defined: therapeutic diphenylcyclopropenone sensitization with weekly scalp DPC. Sample donors consisted of patients with alopecia, aged 18 to 70 years, who were suitable for DPC. Regarding the study as a whole: Correlating positively with patch test score were the PT1 expanded TCR counts.

This TCR was recovered from a woman in her 40s with alopecia areata. Some clones in this sample may be carry-over from other donors' samples. The sequencing used whole blood, collected in connection with sensitization to the hapten diphenylcyclopropenone (DPC). The genes are TRBV6-5 and TRBJ1-4; the D is unclear. CDR3 in amino acids: CASSYRVSTNEKLFF. CDR3 sequence (DNA): TGTGCCAGCAGTTACAGGGTGTCAACTAATGAAAAACTGTTTTTT.